This TCR beta chain was captured in a study of blood T cell repertoires in COVID-19. Study-level information: From T cells, B-cell-depleted T cells, or PBMCs came the material, which was cDNA or gDNA.

Clones were read by immunoSEQ multiplex PCR, and TCRdb kept only the in-frame ones, dropping some. The sample contains 250,000 to 300,000 clones, 86% of which appear only once. The study drew participants aged about 18 to 89 years from 24 US areas. The germline V gene encodes CDR1 SQVTM and CDR2 ANQGSEA. This CDR3 is built from 15 residues. Trimming stripped 1 base from V and 5 bases from J, with 16 bases between. V is TRBV29-1 and J is TRBJ2-3, with TRBD2 as a possible D gene (6 bases). The TCR was taken from a man aged 18 to 30 who had recovered from COVID-19. Sequencing was performed on PBMCs or T cells enriched from blood (not recorded which). The CDR3 sequence is CSVEVVGGLEDTQYF. CDR3 DNA: TGCAGCGTTGAAGTGGTGGGAGGTCTTGAAGATACGCAGTATTTT.